Below, 12 T cell receptor beta chains from the same sample are listed, as sequenced in a study of T cell repertoires in cytomegalovirus infection. Each CDR3 protein is one row after TCRdb ran MiXCR on the reads. The sample yields over 250,000 distinct CDR3 sequences, roughly a fifth seen once. Antigens of these TCRs are unknown. The sample here was cultured PBMCs, taken from culture after CMV antigen stimulation. These receptors were taken from a human donor in good health (CMV status not recorded). Some clones in this sample may be carry-over from other donors' samples.

This clonotype came up a few times. The V and J genes are TRBV20-1 and TRBJ1-1; tentative D call: TRBD1 (5 bases). This CDR3 region has 13 residues. Germline-derived CDR1 and CDR2 are DFQATT and SNEGSKA (reference sequence). The V gene lost 4 bases and the J gene lost 0 bases, with 9 bases spanning the gap. The CDR3 DNA is TGCAGTGCTATGGGACCGTTGAACACTGAAGCTTTCTTT. Its translation: CSAMGPLNTEAFF.

The sample holds a few counts of this clonotype. The V and J genes are TRBV4-2 and TRBJ1-2; 11 positions agree with TRBD1. The CDR3 totals 18 residues. V lost 0 bases, J lost 10 bases, and 16 bases stayed unmatched. In germline, CDR1 is LGHNA, CDR2 YNFKEQ. CDR3 bases: TGTGCCAGCAGCCAAGACACGGGGACAGGGGGGACGATCACCTTCTACACCTTC. This codes for CASSQDTGTGGTITFYTF.

This chain joins TRBV6-2 or TRBV6-3 and TRBJ2-1; possible D gene TRBD2, 5 bases. The V gene lost 3 bases and the J gene lost 10 bases, with 16 bases spanning the gap. This CDR3 has 14 residues. The germline gives CDR1 MNHEY, CDR2 SVGEGT. The CDR3 DNA sequence: TGTGCCAGCAGTTATTTTCAGACTATTAACGAGCAGTTCTTC. Translating it yields CASSYFQTINEQFF.

This clonotype was observed many times. This chain links TRBV5-5 with TRBJ2-7; D uncertain. This CDR3 is built from 13 residues. V was shortened by 1 base and J by 1 base, with 6 bases between the two germline ends. In germline, CDR1 is SGHKS, CDR2 YYEKEE (reference sequence). This chain's CDR3 is CASSLYNSYEQYV. CDR3 nucleotides: TGTGCCAGCAGCTTGTACAATTCCTACGAGCAGTACGTC.

This sequence joins TRBV29-1 and TRBJ1-2, with D tentatively TRBD1 (5 bases). CDR3 length: 11 residues. The V end lost 7 bases, the J end lost 4 bases, and 10 bases lay between the germline ends. The germline gives CDR1 SQVTM, CDR2 ANQGSEA. The CDR3 is CSGGEVYGYTF. CDR3 coding DNA: TGCAGCGGGGGGGAAGTCTATGGCTACACCTTC.

The CDR3 bases are TGTGCCAGCAGTGTATTCGGGGGATACGAGCAGTACTTC. Amino acid sequence: CASSVFGGYEQYF. V is TRBV5-6 and J is TRBJ2-7; the D gene is possibly TRBD2 (6 bases). V gave up 5 bases and J gave up 4 bases, with 13 bases separating them. The CDR3 contains 13 residues. The germline CDR1 and CDR2 sequences are SGHDT and YYEEEE.

The rearrangement uses TRBV12-3 or TRBV12-4 and TRBJ1-2; D may be TRBD1 (5 bases). The CDR3 sequence is 16 residues long. V lost 4 bases to trimming and J lost 4 bases, with 19 bases between them. The CDR3 coding sequence is TGTGCCAGCAGTTCCACCTTGGGGACCCGAGGCTATGGCTACACCTTC. Protein sequence: CASSSTLGTRGYGYTF.

The rearrangement links TRBV19 to TRBJ1-2; the match to TRBD1 covers 10 bases. The CDR3 sequence is 16 residues long. Germline V gene sequence: CDR1 LNHDA, CDR2 SQIVND (reference sequence). Trimming at V came to 3 bases and at J to 4 bases, leaving 8 bases not matched to a gene. The CDR3 nucleotides are TGTGCCAGTAGTATCCAACCGGGACAGGGGCTCTATGGCTACACCTTC. Protein sequence: CASSIQPGQGLYGYTF.

This clonotype was seen at least ten times. CDR3 sequence: CASSLGTGVAKNIQYF. CDR3 DNA: TGTGCCAGCAGCTTAGGGACAGGGGTAGCCAAAAACATTCAGTACTTC. This sequence joins TRBV7-2 and TRBJ2-4; 9 nucleotides align to TRBD1. Germline values: CDR1 SGHTA, CDR2 FQGNSA. The V and J ends lost 1 base and 0 bases, in that order; junction bases with no gene match: 1. The CDR3 contains 16 residues.

The chain carries TRBV11-3 and TRBJ2-5; 10 bases are a match to TRBD2. Germline CDR1 reads SGHNT; CDR2 reads YENEEA. Trimming removed 0 bases from V and 5 bases from J; junction bases left unmatched: 3. The CDR3 consists of 15 residues. The CDR3 DNA follows: TGTGCCAGCAGCTTAGATCTAGCGGGAGTCGAGACCCAGTACTTC. Its protein is CASSLDLAGVETQYF. The full variable domain, rest sourced from reference TRBV11-3 and TRBJ2-5, is EAGVVQSPRYKIIEKKQPVAFWCNPISGHNTLYWYLQNLGQGPELLIRYENEEAVDDSQLPKDRFSAERLKGVDSTLKIQPAELGDSAVYLCASSLDLAGVETQYFGPGTRLLVL.

The sample holds a few counts of this clonotype. V usage is TRBV28 and J usage is TRBJ2-1; D may correspond to TRBD1 or TRBD2 (6 bases each). The CDR3 contains 14 residues. Trimming took 7 bases from V and 7 from J, leaving 17 bases between them. Germline assignment: CDR1 MDHEN and CDR2 SYDVKM. CDR3 bases: TGTGCCAGCACCACAGGGACTGAGGGGAATGAGCAGTTCTTC. Its protein product is CASTTGTEGNEQFF. Full variable domain (remainder filled in from reference TRBV28 and TRBJ2-1): DVKVTQSSRYLVKRTGEKVFLECVQDMDHENMFWYRQDPGLGLRLIYFSYDVKMKEKGDIPEGYSVSREKKERFSLILESASTNQTSMYLCASTTGTEGNEQFFGPGTRLTVL.

The rearrangement uses TRBV2 and TRBJ1-5; no firm D call. With 6 bases removed from V and 4 bases from J, the gap between germline ends came to 13 bases. This CDR3 comprises 14 residues. The germline CDR1 and CDR2 sequences are SNHLY and FYNNEI. CDR3 nucleotide sequence: TGTGCCAGCAGGGATCAGGTTCCGAATCAGCCCCAGCATTTT. Amino acids: CASRDQVPNQPQHF.